This T cell receptor beta chain emerged from a study of early T cells in non-severe SARS-CoV-2 infection. Study results and limitations: Comparison of clonotypes with VDJdb favored anti-spike CD8 responses while missing private and CD4 specificities.

Tagging with unique molecular identifiers was applied to individual cDNA molecules. TCRdb ran MiXCR on the 5' RACE reads and lists one entry per CDR3 protein. Among around 27,000 distinct CDR3 sequences listed, under 4% were seen once. Trimming took 6 bases from V and 3 from J; bases not matched to a gene: 6. Germline lookup yields CDR1 SNHLY and CDR2 FYNNEI. The length of the CDR3 is 14 residues. This clonotype was counted ten times or more. The antigen is not known. This clonotype originated in an adult who was a healthcare worker with PCR-confirmed SARS-CoV-2 infection or an uninfected control (not recorded which). The sequenced sample was whole blood. This chain links TRBV2 with TRBJ2-5; 8 nucleotides agree with TRBD1. In nucleotides, the CDR3 is TGTGCCAGCAGATCGACAGGGGTGGAAGAGACCCAGTACTTC. Amino acid sequence: CASRSTGVEETQYF.